A single sample is the source of the 15 T cell receptor beta chains below, sequenced in a study of cytomegalovirus exposure and HLA in healthy donors. The PCR ran on 60 Vbeta and 13 Jbeta primers. Libraries were prepared by immunoSEQ multiplex PCR; TCRdb keeps only in-frame clonotypes and omits some of them. The data show tens of thousands of clones, 70% to 85% seen once. Sequencing used PBMCs. The receptors shown here come from a man in his sixties in good health and CMV-seropositive.

The chain couples TRBV19 to TRBJ2-7; D possibly corresponds to TRBD2 (6 bases). Germline V gene lookup returns CDR1 LNHDA and CDR2 SQIVND (reference sequence). V gave up 5 bases and J gave up 0 bases, with 14 bases separating them. The CDR3 is made up of 15 amino acids. In DNA form, the CDR3 reads TGTGCCAGTAGTGCGGGACCACCTTTCTCCTACGAGCAGTACTTC. It is translated as CASSAGPPFSYEQYF.

The genes are TRBV6-1 and TRBJ1-1; tentatively, D is TRBD1 (5 bases). The CDR3 sequence is 13 residues long. The V end lost 2 bases, the J end lost 5 bases, and 9 bases lay between the germline ends. The germline gives CDR1 MNHNS, CDR2 SASEGT. CDR3: CASSERRGTEAFF. The CDR3 nucleotides are TGTGCCAGCAGTGAAAGGAGGGGTACTGAAGCTTTCTTT.

This clone was detected a few times. The CDR3 DNA is TGTGCCAGCAGAACAATCGTTGGGGGAGGCACTGAAGCTTTCTTT. Its translation is CASRTIVGGGTEAFF. This chain links TRBV27 with TRBJ1-1, with D perhaps matching TRBD1 (5 bases). The V gene lost 6 bases and the J gene lost 4 bases, with 18 bases spanning the gap. The CDR3 totals 15 residues. Germline V lookup: CDR1 MNHEY, CDR2 SMNVEV (reference sequence).

This clone was counted a few times. This sequence joins TRBV4-2 and TRBJ2-2; a possible D gene is TRBD2 (7 bases). This CDR3 comprises 16 residues. Germline V gives CDR1 LGHNA, CDR2 YNFKEQ. Between the trimmed V and J ends, which lost 4 bases and 7 bases, there was a span of 19 bases. The CDR3 sequence: CASSLGLGGADGELFF. CDR3 nucleotide sequence: TGTGCCAGCAGCCTCGGGTTAGGGGGGGCTGACGGGGAGCTGTTTTTT.

In this sample, this clone turned up a few times. This chain links TRBV6-1 with TRBJ2-2, with a possible D match to TRBD2 (5 bases). V lost 5 bases and J 8 bases, leaving 18 bases between the germline ends. This CDR3 is built from 15 residues. The germline V gene has CDR1 MNHNS and CDR2 SASEGT. Here the CDR3 reads CASSPGGRVSGELFF. The CDR3 DNA is TGTGCCAGCAGTCCCGGAGGTAGGGTTTCGGGGGAGCTGTTTTTT.

The CDR3 spells CASSLPSGGATDTQYF. CDR3 nucleotide sequence: TGCGCCAGCAGCTTGCCTAGCGGGGGGGCAACAGATACGCAGTATTTT. This sequence joins TRBV5-1 and TRBJ2-3, with TRBD2 identical over 12 bases. V dropped 1 base and J dropped 3; count of bases not matched to a gene: 3. The CDR3 runs 16 residues. Germline CDR1 SGHRS, CDR2 YFSETQ.

This clone showed up just once. The chain is built from TRBV2 and TRBJ2-5, with TRBD2 matching over 12 bases. CDR3 length: 14 amino acids. V gave up 8 bases and J gave up 1 base; unmatched junction bases: 2. The germline V gene has CDR1 SNHLY and CDR2 FYNNEI. The CDR3 sequence: CASGLAGTQETQYF. The CDR3 DNA is TGTGCCAGCGGACTAGCGGGAACCCAAGAGACCCAGTACTTC.

The chain uses TRBV27 and TRBJ2-3; no firm D call. CDR1 is MNHEY, CDR2 SMNVEV, per germline (reference sequence). With 3 bases removed from V and 3 bases from J, the gap between germline ends came to 7 bases. CDR3 size: 13 residues. The CDR3, as DNA: TGTGCCAGCAGTTTCAGGTTAACAGATACGCAGTATTTT. This gives the protein CASSFRLTDTQYF.

The chain links TRBV6-6 to TRBJ1-2; 7 nucleotides agree with TRBD1. Trimming removed 1 base from V and 0 bases from J; junction bases left unmatched: 2. The CDR3 has 15 residues. Germline V CDR1 and CDR2: MNHNY, SVGAGI (reference sequence). CDR3: CASSYLGTANYGYTF. The CDR3 DNA reads as TGTGCCAGCAGTTACTTGGGGACAGCTAACTATGGCTACACCTTC.

By share, this clone ranks as medium-sized. The chain uses TRBV27 and TRBJ2-2, with D perhaps TRBD2 (5 bases). V lost 4 bases and J 6 bases, leaving 9 bases between the germline ends. Germline V gives CDR1 MNHEY, CDR2 SMNVEV (reference sequence). This CDR3 is 13 amino acids long. The CDR3 sequence: CASSSTRAGELFF. The CDR3 DNA is TGTGCCAGCAGTTCCACTAGGGCCGGGGAGCTGTTTTTT.

The chain links TRBV5-1 to TRBJ1-3; D not certain. There are 15 residues in the CDR3. Trimming removed 1 base at V and 4 bases at J, with 12 bases between. Germline V gene sequence: CDR1 SGHRS, CDR2 YFSETQ. The CDR3 DNA is TGCGCCAGCAGCTTGTCGCCCACGGGGGGAAACACCATATATTTT. As protein: CASSLSPTGGNTIYF.

This chain joins TRBV27 and TRBJ1-6; no firm D call. CDR3 length: 12 amino acids. Germline CDR1 is MNHEY and CDR2 is SMNVEV (reference sequence). The V and J ends lost 2 bases and 9 bases respectively, with 5 bases between them. DNA of the CDR3: TGTGCCAGCAGTTTACCGGGTTCACCCCTCCACTTT. Translated, it gives CASSLPGSPLHF.

V is TRBV11-3 and J is TRBJ2-7; 9 bases map to TRBD1. V lost 4 bases to trimming and J lost 4 bases; unmatched junction nucleotides: 11. The CDR3 is 16 residues long. Germline lookup yields CDR1 SGHNT and CDR2 YENEEA. DNA for the CDR3: TGTGCCAGCAGCTCTCTCACCGGGACAGGGACATACGAGCAGTACTTC. Protein: CASSSLTGTGTYEQYF.

The chain is built from TRBV4-1 and TRBJ2-7, with 9 bases matching TRBD1. The CDR3 consists of 14 residues. Losses at the gene ends were 3 bases for V and 4 bases for J; bases not matched to a gene: 4. CDR1 MGHRA and CDR2 YSYEKL come from the germline V gene. DNA for the CDR3: TGCGCCAGCAGCCAGGGACAGGGAGATTACGAGCAGTACTTC. Translating it yields CASSQGQGDYEQYF.

CDR3 DNA sequence: TGCGCCAGCAGCCTCTGGGGAGGGCCGTCCGGGGAGCTGTTTTTT. Translation gives CASSLWGGPSGELFF. V usage is TRBV5-1 and J usage is TRBJ2-2; 7 positions agree with TRBD2. CDR1 and CDR2 from the germline V gene are SGHRS and YFSETQ. The CDR3 loop spans 15 amino acids. Unmatched junction bases numbered 9, after V lost 4 bases and J lost 6 bases.